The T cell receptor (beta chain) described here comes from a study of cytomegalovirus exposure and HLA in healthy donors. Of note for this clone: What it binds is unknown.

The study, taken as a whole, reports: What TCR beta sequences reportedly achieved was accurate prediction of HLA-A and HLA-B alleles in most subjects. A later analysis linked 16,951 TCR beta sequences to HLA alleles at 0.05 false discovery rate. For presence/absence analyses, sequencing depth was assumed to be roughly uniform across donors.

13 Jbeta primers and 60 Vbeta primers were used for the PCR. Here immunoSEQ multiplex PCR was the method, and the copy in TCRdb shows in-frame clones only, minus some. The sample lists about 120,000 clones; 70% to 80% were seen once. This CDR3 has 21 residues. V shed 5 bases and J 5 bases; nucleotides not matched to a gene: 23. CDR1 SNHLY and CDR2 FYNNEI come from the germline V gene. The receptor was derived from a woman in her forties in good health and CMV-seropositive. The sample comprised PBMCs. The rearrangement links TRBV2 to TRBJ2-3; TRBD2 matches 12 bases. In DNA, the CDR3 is TGTGCCAGCAGTCGGAGGTCTAGCGGGAGGGCCTTTACGGGATTGGGAGATACGCAGTATTTT. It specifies CASSRRSSGRAFTGLGDTQYF. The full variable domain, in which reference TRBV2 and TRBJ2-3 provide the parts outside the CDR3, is EPEVTQTPSHQVTQMGQEVILRCVPISNHLYFYWYRQILGQKVEFLVSFYNNEISEKSEIFDDQFSVERPDGSNFTLKIRSTKLEDSAMYFCASSRRSSGRAFTGLGDTQYFGPGTRLTVL.